The clone carrying this TCR beta chain occurred a few times. The sample comes from a study of blood T cell repertoires in COVID-19. The method was immunoSEQ multiplex PCR; TCRdb's version includes in-frame clones alone and lacks a portion of them. The sample carries 310,000 or so clones, around 80% recorded once. CDR1 is KGHSH, CDR2 LQKENI, per germline. V gave up 3 bases and J gave up 4 bases, with 6 bases separating them. CDR3 size: 13 residues. The clonotype originates from a woman aged 50 to 60 with acute or convalescent COVID-19. What was sequenced was peripheral blood. This sequence joins TRBV18 and TRBJ2-2; tentatively, D is TRBD1 (5 bases). The CDR3 sequence is CASSPRGTGELFF. The DNA for the CDR3 is TGTGCCAGCTCACCTAGGGGCACCGGGGAGCTGTTTTTT.